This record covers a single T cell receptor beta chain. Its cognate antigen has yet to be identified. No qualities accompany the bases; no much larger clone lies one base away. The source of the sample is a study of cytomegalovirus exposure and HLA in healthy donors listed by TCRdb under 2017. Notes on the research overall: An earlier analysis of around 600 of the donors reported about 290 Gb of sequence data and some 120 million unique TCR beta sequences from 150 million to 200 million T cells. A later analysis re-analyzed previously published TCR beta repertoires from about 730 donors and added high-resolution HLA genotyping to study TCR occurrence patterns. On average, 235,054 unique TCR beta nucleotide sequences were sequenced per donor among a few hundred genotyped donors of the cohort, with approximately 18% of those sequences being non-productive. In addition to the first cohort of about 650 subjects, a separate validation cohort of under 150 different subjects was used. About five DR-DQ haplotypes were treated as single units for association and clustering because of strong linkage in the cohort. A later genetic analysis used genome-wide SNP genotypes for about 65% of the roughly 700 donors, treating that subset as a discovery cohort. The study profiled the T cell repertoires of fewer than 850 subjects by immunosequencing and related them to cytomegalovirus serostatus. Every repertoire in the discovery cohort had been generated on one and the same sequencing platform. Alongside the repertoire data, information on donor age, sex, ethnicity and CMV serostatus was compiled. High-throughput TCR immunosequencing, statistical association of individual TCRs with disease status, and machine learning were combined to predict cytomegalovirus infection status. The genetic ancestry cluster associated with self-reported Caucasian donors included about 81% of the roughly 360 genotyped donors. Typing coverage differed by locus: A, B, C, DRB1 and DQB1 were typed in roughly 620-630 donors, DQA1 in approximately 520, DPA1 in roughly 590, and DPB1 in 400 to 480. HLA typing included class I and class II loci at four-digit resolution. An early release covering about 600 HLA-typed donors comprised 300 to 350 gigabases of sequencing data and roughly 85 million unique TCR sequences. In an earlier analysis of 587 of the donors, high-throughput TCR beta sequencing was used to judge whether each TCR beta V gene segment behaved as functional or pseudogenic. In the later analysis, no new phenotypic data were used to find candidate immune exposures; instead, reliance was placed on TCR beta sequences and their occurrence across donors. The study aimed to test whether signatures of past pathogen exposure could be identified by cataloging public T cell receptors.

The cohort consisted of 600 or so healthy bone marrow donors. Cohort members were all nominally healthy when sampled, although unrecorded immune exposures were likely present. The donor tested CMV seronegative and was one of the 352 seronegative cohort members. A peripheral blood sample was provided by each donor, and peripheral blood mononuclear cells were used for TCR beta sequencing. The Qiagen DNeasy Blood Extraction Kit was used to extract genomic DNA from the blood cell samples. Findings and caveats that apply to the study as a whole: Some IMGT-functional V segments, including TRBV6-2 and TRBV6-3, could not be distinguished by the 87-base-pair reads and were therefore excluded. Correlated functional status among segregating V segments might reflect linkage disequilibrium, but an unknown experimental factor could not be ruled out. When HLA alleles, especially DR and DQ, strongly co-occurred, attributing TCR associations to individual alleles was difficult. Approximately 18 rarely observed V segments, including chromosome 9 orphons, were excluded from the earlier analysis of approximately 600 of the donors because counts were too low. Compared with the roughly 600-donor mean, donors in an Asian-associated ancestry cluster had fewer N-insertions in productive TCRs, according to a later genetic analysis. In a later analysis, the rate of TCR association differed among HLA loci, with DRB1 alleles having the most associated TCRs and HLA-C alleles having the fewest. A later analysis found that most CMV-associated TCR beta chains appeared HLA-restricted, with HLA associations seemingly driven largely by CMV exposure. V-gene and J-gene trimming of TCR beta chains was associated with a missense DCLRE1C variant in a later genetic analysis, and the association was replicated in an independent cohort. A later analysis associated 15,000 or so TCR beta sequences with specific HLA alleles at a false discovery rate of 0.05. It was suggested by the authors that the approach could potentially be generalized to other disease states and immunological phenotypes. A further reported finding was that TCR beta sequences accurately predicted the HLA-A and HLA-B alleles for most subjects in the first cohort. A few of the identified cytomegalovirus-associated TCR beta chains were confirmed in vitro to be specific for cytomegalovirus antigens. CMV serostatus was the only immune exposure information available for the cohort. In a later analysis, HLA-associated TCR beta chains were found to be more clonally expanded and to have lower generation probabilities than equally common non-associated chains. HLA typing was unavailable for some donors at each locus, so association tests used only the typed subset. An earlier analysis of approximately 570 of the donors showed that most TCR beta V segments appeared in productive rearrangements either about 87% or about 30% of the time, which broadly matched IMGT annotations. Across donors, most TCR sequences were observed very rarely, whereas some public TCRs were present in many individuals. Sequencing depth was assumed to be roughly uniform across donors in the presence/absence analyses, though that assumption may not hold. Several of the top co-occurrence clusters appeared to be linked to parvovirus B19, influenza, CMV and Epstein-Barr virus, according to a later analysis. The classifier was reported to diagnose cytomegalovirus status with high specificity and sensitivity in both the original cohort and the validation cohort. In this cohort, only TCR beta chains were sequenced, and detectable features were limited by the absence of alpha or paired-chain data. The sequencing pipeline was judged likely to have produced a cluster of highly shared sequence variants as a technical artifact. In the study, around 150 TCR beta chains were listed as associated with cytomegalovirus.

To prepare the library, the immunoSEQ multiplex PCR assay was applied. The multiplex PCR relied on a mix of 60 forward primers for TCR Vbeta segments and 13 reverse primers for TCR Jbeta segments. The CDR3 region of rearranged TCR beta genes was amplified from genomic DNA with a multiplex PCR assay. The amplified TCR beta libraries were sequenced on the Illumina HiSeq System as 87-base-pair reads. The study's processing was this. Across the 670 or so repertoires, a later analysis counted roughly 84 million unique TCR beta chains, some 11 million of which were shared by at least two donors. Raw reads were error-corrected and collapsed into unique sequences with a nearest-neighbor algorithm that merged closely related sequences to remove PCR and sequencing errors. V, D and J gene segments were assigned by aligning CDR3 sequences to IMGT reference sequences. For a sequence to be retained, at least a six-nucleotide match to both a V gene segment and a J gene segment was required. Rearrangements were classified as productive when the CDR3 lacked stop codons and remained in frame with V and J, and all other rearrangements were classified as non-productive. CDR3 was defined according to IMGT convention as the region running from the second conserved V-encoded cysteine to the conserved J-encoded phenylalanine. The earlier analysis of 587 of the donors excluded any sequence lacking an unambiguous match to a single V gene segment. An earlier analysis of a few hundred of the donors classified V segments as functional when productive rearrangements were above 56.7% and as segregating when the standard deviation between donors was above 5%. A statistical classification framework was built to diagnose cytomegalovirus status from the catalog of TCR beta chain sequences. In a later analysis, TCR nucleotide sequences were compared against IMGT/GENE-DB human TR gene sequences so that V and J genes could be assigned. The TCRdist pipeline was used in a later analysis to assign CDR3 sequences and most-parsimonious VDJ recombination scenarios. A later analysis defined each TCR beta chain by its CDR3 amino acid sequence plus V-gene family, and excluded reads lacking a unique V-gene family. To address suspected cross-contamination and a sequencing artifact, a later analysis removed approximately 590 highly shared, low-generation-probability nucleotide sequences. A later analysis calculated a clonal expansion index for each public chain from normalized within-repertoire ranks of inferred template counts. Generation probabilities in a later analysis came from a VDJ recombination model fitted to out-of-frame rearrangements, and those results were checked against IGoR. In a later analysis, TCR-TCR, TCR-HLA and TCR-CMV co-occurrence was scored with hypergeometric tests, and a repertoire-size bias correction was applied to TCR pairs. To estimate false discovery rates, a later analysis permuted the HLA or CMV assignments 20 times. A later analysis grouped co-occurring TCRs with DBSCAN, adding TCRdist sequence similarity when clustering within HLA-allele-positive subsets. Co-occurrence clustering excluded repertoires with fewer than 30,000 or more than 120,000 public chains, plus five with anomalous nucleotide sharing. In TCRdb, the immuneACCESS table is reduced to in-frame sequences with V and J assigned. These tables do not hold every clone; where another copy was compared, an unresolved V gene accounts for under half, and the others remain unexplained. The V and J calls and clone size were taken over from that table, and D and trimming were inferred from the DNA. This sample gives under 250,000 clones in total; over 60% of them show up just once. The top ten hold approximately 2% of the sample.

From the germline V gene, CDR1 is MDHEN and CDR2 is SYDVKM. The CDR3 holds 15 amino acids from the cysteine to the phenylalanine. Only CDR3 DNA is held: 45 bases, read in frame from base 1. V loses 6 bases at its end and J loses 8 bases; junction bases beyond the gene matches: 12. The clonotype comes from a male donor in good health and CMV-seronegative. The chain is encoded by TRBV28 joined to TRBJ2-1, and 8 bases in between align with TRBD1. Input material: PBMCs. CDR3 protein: CASSSGGADLYEQFF. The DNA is TGTGCCAGCAGCTCAGGGGGCGCGGATTTATATGAGCAGTTCTTC.